Following are 23 T cell receptor beta chains from one sample sequenced in a study of cytomegalovirus exposure and HLA in healthy donors. TCRdb keeps only in-frame clones here, not all; method: immunoSEQ multiplex PCR. This repertoire shows about 280,000 clones, 65% to 90% found once; its top ten account for approximately 1%. Sequencing was performed on PBMCs. The receptors stem from a woman between 18 and 29 years old in good health and CMV-seronegative.

The genes are TRBV27 and TRBJ2-3, with 10 nucleotides matching TRBD1. The CDR3 length is 16 residues. V shed 7 bases, J shed 10 bases, and the junction held 17 bases outside the gene matches. Germline CDR1 reads MNHEY; CDR2 reads SMNVEV (reference sequence). The CDR3 sequence: CASKLRMRQGAGAQYF. For the CDR3, the DNA is TGTGCCAGCAAGTTAAGGATGAGACAGGGGGCTGGGGCGCAGTATTTT.

The CDR3, as DNA: TGTGCCAGCAGCTGGAGTCGGTCCAGGGTTGCTAATGAAAAACTGTTTTTT. Its translation is CASSWSRSRVANEKLFF. The chain links TRBV5-4 to TRBJ1-4, with D possibly matching TRBD1 (5 bases). The V and J ends lost 3 bases and 3 bases respectively, with 18 bases between them. The CDR3 loop spans 17 amino acids. The V gene's germline CDR1 is SGHNT and CDR2 YYREEE (reference sequence).

The count of this clone is one. The V call is TRBV5-1, the J call TRBJ1-4; the D gene is possibly TRBD1 (5 bases). CDR1 is SGHRS and CDR2 is YFSETQ in the germline V gene. The CDR3 length is 15 residues. Trimming left V 4 bases short and J 5 bases short, with 15 bases between. CDR3 DNA: TGCGCCAGCAGCCCGACAGACGCGAAGAATGAAAAACTGTTTTTT. Translating it yields CASSPTDAKNEKLFF.

This chain joins TRBV6-6 and TRBJ1-2; D gene unclear. Looked up from germline, CDR1 is MNHNY and CDR2 is SVGAGI (reference sequence). CDR3 size: 12 residues. V lost 8 bases and J lost 4, with 11 bases in between. CDR3 nucleotides: TGTGCCAGCCATGCGAGCACCTATGGCTACACCTTC. This sequence encodes CASHASTYGYTF.

This chain joins TRBV6-6 and TRBJ1-2, with 10 bases that match TRBD1. V lost 8 bases to trimming and J lost 5 bases; unmatched junction nucleotides: 14. This CDR3 region has 16 residues. CDR1 and CDR2 from the germline V gene are MNHNY and SVGAGI (reference sequence). For the CDR3, the DNA is TGTGCCAGCTCGGGGGGAGCGACAGGGGGCGGGTATGGCTACACCTTC. It encodes CASSGGATGGGYGYTF.

The V and J genes are TRBV4-1 and TRBJ2-1, with D perhaps matching TRBD1 (6 bases). The V gene's germline CDR1 is MGHRA and CDR2 YSYEKL. This CDR3 is built from 17 residues. V lost 7 bases to trimming and J lost 0 bases, with 19 bases between them. The CDR3 reads CASNAAGASSSYNEQFF. The CDR3 DNA reads TGCGCCAGCAACGCCGCAGGGGCGAGTAGCTCCTACAATGAGCAGTTCTTC.

V and J are TRBV6-5 and TRBJ1-2; 7 nucleotides align to TRBD1. CDR1 and CDR2 from the germline V gene are MNHEY and SVGAGI. V was pared by 5 bases and J by 5 bases, with 8 bases of the junction left unmatched. CDR3 length equals 14 residues. Here the CDR3 DNA reads TGTGCCAGCAGTGGGAGACAGGGACGGTATGGCTACACCTTC. It specifies CASSGRQGRYGYTF.

Details on this clone: The germline gene is not matched at one end of the junction; a read error may be the cause. The CDR3 DNA reads as TGTGCCAGCAGCTTGGCCTGGAGGAACCCTGAAGCTTTCTTT. The encoded protein is CASSLAWRNPEAFF. The J gene is TRBJ1-1, the V gene TRBV11-3; D is ambiguous. Germline CDR1 SGHNT, CDR2 YENEEA. The CDR3 extends over 14 amino acids.

The rearrangement joins TRBV6-6 to TRBJ1-1; 8 positions agree with TRBD1. The germline CDR1 and CDR2 sequences are MNHNY and SVGAGI (reference sequence). With V trimmed by 6 bases and J by 4 bases, 4 bases remained unmatched. The CDR3 totals 13 residues. The CDR3 sequence is CASRDDRGTEAFF. The CDR3 DNA sequence: TGTGCCAGCAGAGACGACAGGGGCACTGAAGCTTTCTTT.

This chain connects TRBV9 to TRBJ2-1, with 9 bases matching TRBD2. V lost 3 bases, J lost 5 bases, and 6 bases stayed unmatched. This CDR3 is built from 15 residues. Germline V CDR1 and CDR2: SGDLS, YYNGEE. DNA of the CDR3: TGTGCCAGCAGCGCGTGGACTAGCGCCGACAATGAGCAGTTCTTC. Translated, it gives CASSAWTSADNEQFF.

The chain uses TRBV11-3 and TRBJ2-7, with TRBD1 matching over 8 bases. Per the germline V gene, CDR1 is SGHNT and CDR2 is YENEEA. V shed 4 bases and J 1 base; nucleotides not matched to a gene: 6. The CDR3 is made up of 15 amino acids. CDR3 coding DNA: TGTGCCAGCAGCTCTGGACAGGGCAGGTCCTACGAGCAGTACTTC. Translated: CASSSGQGRSYEQYF.

The chain joins TRBV6-5 to TRBJ2-7; D may be TRBD1 (6 bases). The CDR3 consists of 13 residues. The V gene's germline CDR1 is MNHEY and CDR2 SVGAGI. The germline V and J ends were trimmed by 4 bases and 2 bases, with 9 bases remaining between them. The CDR3: CASSFDRTYEQYF. The CDR3 coding sequence is TGTGCCAGCAGTTTCGACAGGACCTACGAGCAGTACTTC.

Only a few counts were recorded for this clone. V gene TRBV30 combines with J gene TRBJ2-4; maybe TRBD2 (6 bases). CDR1 is GTSNPN, CDR2 SVGIG, per germline (reference sequence). The CDR3 is 12 amino acids. The ends were cut back, 3 bases at V and 6 bases at J, with 9 bases in the middle. This CDR3 is CAWRMGGNIQYF. The CDR3 DNA is TGTGCCTGGAGGATGGGGGGAAACATTCAGTACTTC.

A single count supports this clone. J is TRBJ1-2 and V is TRBV30; TRBD1 agrees at 9 bases. The CDR3 is 16 amino acids. Germline CDR1 reads GTSNPN; CDR2 reads SVGIG (reference sequence). The V gene end was trimmed by 0 bases and the J gene end by 4 bases; junction bases not matched to a gene: 9. DNA for the CDR3: TGTGCCTGGAGTGTAGGGGCGGGACAGGGTAGCTATGGCTACACCTTC. It yields the protein CAWSVGAGQGSYGYTF.

V usage is TRBV2 and J usage is TRBJ2-1, with TRBD2 as a possible D gene (5 bases). CDR1 and CDR2 (germline): SNHLY, FYNNEI. Trimming left V 6 bases short and J 0 bases short, with 9 bases between. The CDR3 runs 14 residues. CDR3 amino acids: CASSPDFSYNEQFF. In nucleotides, the CDR3 is TGTGCCAGCAGCCCGGACTTCTCCTACAATGAGCAGTTCTTC.

This clone was seen more than once but under ten times. The genes are TRBV27 and TRBJ1-6; D gene unclear. V was trimmed by 6 bases and J by 6 bases, leaving 12 bases between them. The CDR3 runs to 14 residues. Germline values: CDR1 MNHEY, CDR2 SMNVEV (reference sequence). This chain's CDR3 is CASSLGYSNSPLHF. The DNA of the CDR3 is TGTGCCAGCAGCCTCGGGTATTCTAATTCACCCCTCCACTTT.

The chain is built from TRBV2 and TRBJ1-5; 8 nucleotides match TRBD1. This CDR3 comprises 15 residues. J lost 0 bases, V lost 8 bases, and 6 bases had no gene match. Germline values: CDR1 SNHLY, CDR2 FYNNEI. The CDR3, as DNA: TGTGCCAGCGGTGGACAGGGCTATAGCAATCAGCCCCAGCATTTT. Translated: CASGGQGYSNQPQHF.

For this clone: The same CDR3 is also encoded by other DNA sequences in this sample. J is TRBJ2-1 and V is TRBV7-9; 11 bases are a match to TRBD1. Germline V lookup: CDR1 SEHNR, CDR2 FQNEAQ (reference sequence). V lost 3 bases and J lost 6; bases outside the gene matches: 4. The CDR3 totals 15 residues. CDR3 protein: CASSFGQGAANEQFF. CDR3 nucleotides: TGTGCCAGCAGCTTCGGACAGGGGGCCGCCAATGAGCAGTTCTTC.

The chain employs TRBV4-3 and TRBJ2-2; TRBD2 matches at 7 bases. Germline trimming cut 1 base from V and 3 bases from J; bases unmatched to any gene: 2. This CDR3 spans 15 amino acids. Germline V gene sequence: CDR1 LGHNA, CDR2 YSLEER. In DNA form, the CDR3 reads TGCGCCAGCAGCCAAGGGGGACTATACACCGGGGAGCTGTTTTTT. Translating it yields CASSQGGLYTGELFF.

The chain recombines TRBV11-3 with TRBJ2-7; D call uncertain. Germline V lookup: CDR1 SGHNT, CDR2 YENEEA. The V gene lost 1 base and the J gene lost 0 bases, with 7 bases spanning the gap. The CDR3 is made up of 14 amino acids. The CDR3 nucleotides read TGTGCCAGCAGCTTAGCCCCCCACTCCTACGAGCAGTACTTC. Its protein product is CASSLAPHSYEQYF.

The CDR3: CASSDFPTRNEQFF. For the CDR3, the DNA is TGTGCCAGCAGTGACTTCCCGACTAGGAATGAGCAGTTCTTC. V usage is TRBV6-4 and J usage is TRBJ2-1, with D possibly being TRBD2 (6 bases). The V end was cut by 1 base, the J end by 7 bases, with 11 bases between. Germline CDR1 reads MRHNA; CDR2 reads SNTAGT. CDR3 length: 14 amino acids.

For the CDR3, the DNA is TGCGCCAGCAGGAGCTCTGGGACTAGCGGGATCCGGAGCACAGATACGCAGTATTTT. Its protein is CASRSSGTSGIRSTDTQYF. The J gene is TRBJ2-3, the V gene TRBV5-1; 13 positions agree with TRBD2. V dropped 5 bases and J dropped 0; count of bases not matched to a gene: 12. The germline CDR1 and CDR2 sequences are SGHRS and YFSETQ. This CDR3 comprises 19 residues. Full variable domain (rest looked up from reference TRBV5-1 and TRBJ2-3): KAGVTQTPRYLIKTRGQQVTLSCSPISGHRSVSWYQQTPGQGLQFLFEYFSETQRNKGNFPGRFSGRQFSNSRSEMNVSTLELGDSALYLCASRSSGTSGIRSTDTQYFGPGTRLTVL.

The V gene is TRBV4-1, the J gene TRBJ1-5; TRBD1 matches 7 bases. The CDR3 sequence is 15 residues long. The junction had 6 bases not matched to a gene; V was cut back by 1 base and J by 6 bases. Germline-derived CDR1 and CDR2 are MGHRA and YSYEKL. The CDR3 DNA reads TGCGCCAGCAGCCAAGGGTTACAGGGGTCTCAGCCCCAGCATTTT. Amino acid sequence: CASSQGLQGSQPQHF.